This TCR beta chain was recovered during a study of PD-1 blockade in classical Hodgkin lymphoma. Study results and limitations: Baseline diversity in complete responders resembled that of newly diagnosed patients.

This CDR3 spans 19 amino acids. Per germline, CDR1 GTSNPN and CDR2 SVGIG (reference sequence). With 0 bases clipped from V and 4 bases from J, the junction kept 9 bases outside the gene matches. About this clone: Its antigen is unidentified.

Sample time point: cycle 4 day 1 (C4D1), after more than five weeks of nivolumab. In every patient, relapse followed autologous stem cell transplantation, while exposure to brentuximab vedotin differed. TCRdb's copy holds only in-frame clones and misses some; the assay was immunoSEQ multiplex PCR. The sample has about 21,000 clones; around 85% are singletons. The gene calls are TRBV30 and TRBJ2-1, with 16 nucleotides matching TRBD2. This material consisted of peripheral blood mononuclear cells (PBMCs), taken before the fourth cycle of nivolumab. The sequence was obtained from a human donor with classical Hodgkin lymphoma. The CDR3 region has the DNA TGTGCCTGGAGTGTAAGGGGACTAGCGGGAGGGAATTGGTACAATGAGCAGTTCTTC. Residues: CAWSVRGLAGGNWYNEQFF. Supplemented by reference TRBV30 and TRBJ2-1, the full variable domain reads SQTIHQWPATLVQPVGSPLSLECTVEGTSNPNLYWYRQAAGRGLQLLFYSVGIGQISSEVPQNLSASRPQDRQFILSSKKLLLSDSGFYLCAWSVRGLAGGNWYNEQFFGPGTRLTVL.